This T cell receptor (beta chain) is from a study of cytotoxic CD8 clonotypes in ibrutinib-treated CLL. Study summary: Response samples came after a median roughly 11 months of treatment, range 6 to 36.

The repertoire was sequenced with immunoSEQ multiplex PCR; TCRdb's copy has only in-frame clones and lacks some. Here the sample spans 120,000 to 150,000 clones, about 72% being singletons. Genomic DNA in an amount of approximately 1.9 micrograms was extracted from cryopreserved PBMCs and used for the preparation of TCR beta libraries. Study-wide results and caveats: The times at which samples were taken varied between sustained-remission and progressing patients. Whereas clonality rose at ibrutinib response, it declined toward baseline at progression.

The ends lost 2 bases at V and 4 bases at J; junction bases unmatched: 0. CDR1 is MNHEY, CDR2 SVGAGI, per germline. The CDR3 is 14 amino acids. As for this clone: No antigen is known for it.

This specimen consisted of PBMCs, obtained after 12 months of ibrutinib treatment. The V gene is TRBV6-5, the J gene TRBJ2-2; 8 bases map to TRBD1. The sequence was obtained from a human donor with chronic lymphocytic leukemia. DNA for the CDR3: TGTGCCAGCAGTTACGGGACAGGCACCGGGGAGCTGTTTTTT. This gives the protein CASSYGTGTGELFF.